This T cell receptor beta chain was recovered during a study of a mutant IDH1 vaccine in newly diagnosed glioma. Points from the study as a whole: Patients showed vaccine-induced immune responses at a rate of approximately 95%.

Time point reported: baseline, week 1 (first vaccination visit). Treatment reported: pre-vaccination baseline after standard-of-care therapy. Clones were read by immunoSEQ multiplex PCR, and TCRdb kept only the in-frame ones, dropping some. The sample carries over 30,000 clones, over 60% recorded once. A remark on this clone: As yet, its antigen is unknown.

From germline, CDR1 is SGHVS and CDR2 FQNEAQ. The CDR3 spans 15 residues. Trimming took off 5 bases at V and 2 bases at J, with 13 bases between the two ends. The chain joins TRBV7-8 to TRBJ1-3; D unresolved. The source material was peripheral blood mononuclear cells (PBMCs), sampled from a glioma patient treated with radiotherapy, temozolomide or both. The source of this sequence is a man aged 50 to 60 with glioma. Some clones in this sample may be carry-over from other donors' samples. For the CDR3, the DNA is TGTGCCAGCAGCCCAAGACTGCCCGCTGGAAACACCATATATTTT. Translating it yields CASSPRLPAGNTIYF. The whole variable domain, remainder taken from reference TRBV7-8 and TRBJ1-3, is GAGVSQSPRYKVAKRGQDVALRCDPISGHVSLFWYQQALGQGPEFLTYFQNEAQLDKSGLPSDRFFAERPEGSVSTLKIQRTQQEDSAVYLCASSPRLPAGNTIYFGEGSWLTVV.